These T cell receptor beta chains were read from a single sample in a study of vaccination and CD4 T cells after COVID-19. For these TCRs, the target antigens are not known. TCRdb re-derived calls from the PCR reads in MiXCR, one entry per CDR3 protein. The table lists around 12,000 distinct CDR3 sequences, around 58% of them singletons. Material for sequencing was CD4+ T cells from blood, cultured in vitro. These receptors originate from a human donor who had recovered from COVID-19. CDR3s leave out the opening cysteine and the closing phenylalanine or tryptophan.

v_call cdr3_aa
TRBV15 ATSRDRRDTQY
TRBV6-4 ASSDSTSTGELF
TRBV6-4 ASSDSDTDTQY
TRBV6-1 ASGREAF
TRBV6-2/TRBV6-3 ASSYVWREWNEQF
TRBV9 ASSPQGGVGKTQY
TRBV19 ASSRANSGYT
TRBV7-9 ASSLQGLGAVAEAF
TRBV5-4 ASSLAGGRETQY
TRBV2 ASHSGREGFEQY
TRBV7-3 ASSPIQNTEAF
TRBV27 ASSSGSGEQY
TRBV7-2 ASSLEIMNTEAF
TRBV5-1 ASSLGGRASYNEQF
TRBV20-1 SARDSTSTDTQY
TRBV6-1 ASSERHASWDEQY
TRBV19 ASSGGRGYTGELF
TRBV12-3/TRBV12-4 ASSPADGTGELF
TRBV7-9 ASSFGPYEQY
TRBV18 ASSPRLAGGDETQY
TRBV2 ASSERLSTGELF
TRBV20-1 SARVGRGDANTGELF
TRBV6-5 ASSSTSFNQPQH
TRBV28 ASTPGGRSTDTQY
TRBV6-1 ASTFRGISNTGELF
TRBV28 ASSFPAIRGYT
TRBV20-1 SASGPTSYQPQH
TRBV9 ASSKGTGGGETQY
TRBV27 ASSLWTGSGGELF
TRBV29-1 SARDTGMGEQY
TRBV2 ASSPDGSYEQY
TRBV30 AWSVDGNQPQH
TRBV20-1 SARDAATYEQY
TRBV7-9 ASSPGTGLAF
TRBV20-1 SAAASKGGQYEQY